This T cell receptor beta chain comes out of a study of T-cell reconstitution after alpha-beta-depleted transplantation in children. This clonotype was found a few times. The CDR3 runs to 15 residues. Trimming stripped 0 bases from V and 7 bases from J, with 13 bases between. CDR1 SGHTA and CDR2 FQGNSA come from the germline V gene. Unique molecular identifiers were built into the TCRbeta library. TCRdb called the PCR reads again in MiXCR, with one record for every CDR3 protein. The sample lists around 340,000 distinct CDR3 sequences; about 14% were seen once. The chain carries TRBV7-2 and TRBJ1-5, with a weak D call TRBD1 (5 bases). Source: PBMCs, taken from the stem cell graft. The sequence came from a human donor who donated a stem cell graft to a child with Fanconi anemia. Here the CDR3 reads CASSLAHGAVQPQHF. CDR3 coding DNA: TGTGCCAGCAGCTTAGCGCATGGGGCTGTGCAGCCCCAGCATTTT.